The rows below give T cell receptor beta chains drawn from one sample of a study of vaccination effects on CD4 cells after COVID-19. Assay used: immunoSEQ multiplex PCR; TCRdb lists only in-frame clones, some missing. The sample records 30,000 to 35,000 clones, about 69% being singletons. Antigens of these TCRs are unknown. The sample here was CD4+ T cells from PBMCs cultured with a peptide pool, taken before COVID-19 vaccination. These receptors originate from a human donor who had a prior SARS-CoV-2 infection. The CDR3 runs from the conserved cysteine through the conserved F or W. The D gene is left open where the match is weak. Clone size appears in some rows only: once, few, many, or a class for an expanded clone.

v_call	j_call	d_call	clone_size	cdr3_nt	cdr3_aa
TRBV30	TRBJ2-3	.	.	TGTGCCACTTATGGGGGGGCCGCTTATACGCAGTATTTT	CATYGGAAYTQYF
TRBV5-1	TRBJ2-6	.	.	TGCGCCAGCAGTTCAGAGTCTGGGGCCAACGTCCTGACTTTC	CASSSESGANVLTF
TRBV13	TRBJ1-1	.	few	TGTGCCAGCAGCTTAGAAGAGAACACTGAAGCTTTCTTT	CASSLEENTEAFF
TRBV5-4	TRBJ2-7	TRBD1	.	TGTGCCAGCAGCGACAGGGCCTACGAGCAGTACTTC	CASSDRAYEQYF
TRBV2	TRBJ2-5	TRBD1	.	TGTGCCAGCCACAGGGGGCCGCAAGAGACCCAGTACTTC	CASHRGPQETQYF
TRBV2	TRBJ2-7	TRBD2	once	TGTGCCAGCAGGGGGGGTGCGGGAGGTAAATACGAGCAGTACTTC	CASRGGAGGKYEQYF
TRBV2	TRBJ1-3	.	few	TGTGCCAGCAGTACAGCATGGAGTGGAAACACCATATATTTT	CASSTAWSGNTIYF
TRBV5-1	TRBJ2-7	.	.	TGCGCCAGCAGCTATGCGAAGGGATACGAGCAGTACTTC	CASSYAKGYEQYF
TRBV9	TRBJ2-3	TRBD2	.	TGTGCCAGCAACCCGGGACTAGCGTCGGATACGCAGTATTTT	CASNPGLASDTQYF
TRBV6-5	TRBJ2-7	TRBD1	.	TGTGCCAGCAGTTACTCCAGACCGGGACAGGGGCTCGAGCAGTACTTC	CASSYSRPGQGLEQYF
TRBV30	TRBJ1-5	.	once	TGTGCCTGGAGCGACAGGTCCATCAATCAGCCCCAGCATTTT	CAWSDRSINQPQHF
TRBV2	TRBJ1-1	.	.	TGTGCCAGCATCGTAAACAGAATGAACACTGAAGCTTTCTTT	CASIVNRMNTEAFF
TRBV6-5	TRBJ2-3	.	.	TGTGCCAGCAGTTACGTTACGGGAGATACGCAGTATTTT	CASSYVTGDTQYF
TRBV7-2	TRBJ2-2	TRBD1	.	TGTGCCAGCAGCTTGGACAGGGGGAGCACCGGGGAGCTGTTTTTT	CASSLDRGSTGELFF
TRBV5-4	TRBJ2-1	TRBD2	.	TGTGCCAGCAGCCGGGGGGGGGCTTCAGGTGGCGATGAGCAGTTCTTC	CASSRGGASGGDEQFF
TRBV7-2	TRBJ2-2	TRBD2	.	TGTGCCAGCAGCTTATTGGTAGTAGCGGGGGACACCGGGGAGCTGTTTTTT	CASSLLVVAGDTGELFF
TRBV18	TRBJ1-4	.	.	TGTGCCAGCTCACCATTTCAAAGGGGTACTAATGAAAAACTGTTTTTT	CASSPFQRGTNEKLFF
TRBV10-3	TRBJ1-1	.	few	TGTGCCATCAGTGGAGGGTTTAACACTGAAGCTTTCTTT	CAISGGFNTEAFF
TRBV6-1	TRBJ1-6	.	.	TGTGCCAGCAGTGACCCCTTGATCTGGGGGTATTCACCCCTCCACTTT	CASSDPLIWGYSPLHF
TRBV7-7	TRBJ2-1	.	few	TGTGCTAGCAGCTTAAACGAGAGGAATGAGCAGTTCTTC	CASSLNERNEQFF
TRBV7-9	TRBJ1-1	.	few	TGTGCCAGCAGCTTTTTGGCGCAGGGCTTATCTGAAGCTTTCTTT	CASSFLAQGLSEAFF
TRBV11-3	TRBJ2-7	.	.	TGTGCCAGCAGCTCCCCGGGGTTGGATGAGCAGTACTTC	CASSSPGLDEQYF
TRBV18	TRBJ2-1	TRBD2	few	TGTGCCAGCTCACCAGGAGCGGGGGATTACAATGAGCAGTTCTTC	CASSPGAGDYNEQFF
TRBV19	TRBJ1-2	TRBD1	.	TGTGCCAGTAGTATTTCGGGACAGGGAGCCTATGGCTACACCTTC	CASSISGQGAYGYTF
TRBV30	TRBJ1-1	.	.	TGTGCCTGGAGGCGGTTAGGGGGGAACACTGAAGCTTTCTTT	CAWRRLGGNTEAFF
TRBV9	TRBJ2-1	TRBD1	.	TGTGCCAGCAACCGAGGGCTGGGACAGGGGCTAAGCAATGAGCAGTTCTTC	CASNRGLGQGLSNEQFF
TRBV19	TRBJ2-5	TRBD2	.	TGTGCCAGTAGCCCGCAGGGACTAGTCCGGGAGACCCAGTACTTC	CASSPQGLVRETQYF
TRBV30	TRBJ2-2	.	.	TGTGCCTGGAACCGGGGGCAAGCGAACACCGGGGAGCTGTTTTTT	CAWNRGQANTGELFF
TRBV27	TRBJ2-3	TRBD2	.	TGTGCCAGCAGTTGGGGACGGGAGGGTGATACGCAGTATTTT	CASSWGREGDTQYF
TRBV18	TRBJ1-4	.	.	TGTGCCAGCTCACCAGGGGCGGATGAAAAACTGTTTTTT	CASSPGADEKLFF
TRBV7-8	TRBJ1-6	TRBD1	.	TGTGCCAGCAGTTTTTTGGAGGGACAGGGGACTTCACCCCTCCACTTT	CASSFLEGQGTSPLHF
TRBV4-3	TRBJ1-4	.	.	TGCGCCAGCAGCCAAGAGGGACGGGGGGTGGCTAATGAAAAACTGTTTTTT	CASSQEGRGVANEKLFF
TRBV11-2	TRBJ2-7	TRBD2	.	TGTGCCAGCAGCGTGGGACTAATCACCTCCTACGAGCAGTACTTC	CASSVGLITSYEQYF
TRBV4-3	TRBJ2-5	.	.	TGCGCCAGCAGCCAAGATTGGGGTCAACAAGAGACCCAGTACTTC	CASSQDWGQQETQYF
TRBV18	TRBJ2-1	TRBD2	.	TGTGCCAGCTCACCGACCGGGACTAGCTCCTACAATGAGCAGTTCTTC	CASSPTGTSSYNEQFF
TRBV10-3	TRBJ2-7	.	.	TGTGCCATCAGTGAGGGGGATATGGGGTTGGGGGCTTCGGGCGAGCAGTACTTC	CAISEGDMGLGASGEQYF
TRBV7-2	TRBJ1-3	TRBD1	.	TGTGCCAGCAGCTTACAGACAGGGTACGGAAACACCATATATTTT	CASSLQTGYGNTIYF
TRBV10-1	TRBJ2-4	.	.	TGCGCCAGCAGTTATCCGGCCAGGGTAACCAAAAACATTCAGTACTTC	CASSYPARVTKNIQYF
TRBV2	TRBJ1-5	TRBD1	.	TGTGCCAGCGTCAGGGACAGAGGAGGAAATCAGCCCCAGCATTTT	CASVRDRGGNQPQHF
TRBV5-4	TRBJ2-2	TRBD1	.	TGTGCCAGCAGCTTGGGCAGGGGGCGATTCACCGGGGAGCTGTTTTTT	CASSLGRGRFTGELFF